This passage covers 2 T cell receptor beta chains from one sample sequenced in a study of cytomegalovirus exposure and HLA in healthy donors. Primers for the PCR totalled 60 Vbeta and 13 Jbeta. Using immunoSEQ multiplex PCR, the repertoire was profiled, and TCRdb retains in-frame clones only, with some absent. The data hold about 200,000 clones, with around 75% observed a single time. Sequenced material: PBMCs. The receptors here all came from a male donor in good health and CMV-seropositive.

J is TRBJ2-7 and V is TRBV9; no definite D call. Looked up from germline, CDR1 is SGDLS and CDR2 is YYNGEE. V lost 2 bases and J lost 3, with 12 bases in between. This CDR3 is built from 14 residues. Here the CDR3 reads CASSVLDSHYEQYF. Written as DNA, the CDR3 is TGTGCCAGCAGCGTTCTCGACTCGCACTACGAGCAGTACTTC. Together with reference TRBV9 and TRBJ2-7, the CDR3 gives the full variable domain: DSGVTQTPKHLITATGQRVTLRCSPRSGDLSVYWYQQSLDQGLQFLIQYYNGEERAKGNILERFSAQQFPDLHSELNLSSLELGDSALYFCASSVLDSHYEQYFGPGTRLTVT.

The CDR3 is CASSRGGQGEADTQYF. The CDR3 region has the DNA TGTGCCAGCTCACGGGGCGGACAGGGCGAGGCAGATACGCAGTATTTT. The chain is built from TRBV18 and TRBJ2-3; the match to TRBD1 covers 8 bases. From germline, CDR1 is KGHSH and CDR2 LQKENI. The V gene end was trimmed by 4 bases and the J gene end by 4 bases; junction bases not matched to a gene: 10. The CDR3 has 16 amino acids.